Below, 25 T cell receptor beta chains from the same sample are listed, as sequenced in a study of a mutant IDH1 vaccine in newly diagnosed glioma. Time point specified: week 47, end of study. It was 300 ug of mutant IDH1 20-mer peptide that made up each vaccine dose, given with topical imiquimod. The repertoire was sequenced with immunoSEQ multiplex PCR; TCRdb's copy has only in-frame clones and lacks some. Here the sample spans some 57,000 clones, over 60% being singletons. No antigen has been assigned to these receptors. The sample was PBMCs, taken from a glioma patient whose treatment included an IDH1 peptide vaccine. All receptors come from a woman aged 40 to 50 with glioma. Some clones in this sample may be carry-over from other donors' samples.

The chain carries TRBV4-3 and TRBJ1-2, with 8 bases aligning to TRBD1. Germline assignment: CDR1 LGHNA and CDR2 YSLEER. V shed 3 bases, J shed 2 bases, and the junction held 8 bases outside the gene matches. The CDR3 covers 16 residues. In nucleotides, the CDR3 is TGCGCCAGCAGCCAGCTTGCAGGGGGCTTAAACTATGGCTACACCTTC. It encodes CASSQLAGGLNYGYTF.

The chain is built from TRBV18 and TRBJ2-1; tentatively, D is TRBD1 (5 bases). The germline gives CDR1 KGHSH, CDR2 LQKENI. V gave up 3 bases and J gave up 3 bases, with 12 bases separating them. The CDR3 sequence is 15 residues long. CDR3 in DNA: TGTGCCAGCTCACCGACAGTAGGCTTCTACAATGAGCAGTTCTTC. As protein: CASSPTVGFYNEQFF.

The V and J genes are TRBV5-6 and TRBJ2-5, with D maybe TRBD1 (6 bases). CDR1 is SGHDT and CDR2 is YYEEEE in the germline V gene. Deletions cut 4 bases from V and 5 bases from J, with 15 bases between. This CDR3 has 14 amino acids. CDR3 DNA sequence: TGTGCCAGCAGCAGAGGGACATTTGAGGAGACCCAGTACTTC. It codes for CASSRGTFEETQYF.

The gene calls are TRBV30 and TRBJ1-2; D unclear. CDR3 length: 11 amino acids. Germline CDR1 and CDR2: GTSNPN and SVGIG (reference sequence). The V end was cut by 2 bases, the J end by 14 bases, with 15 bases between. CDR3: CAWSPPPPATF. The CDR3 DNA is TGTGCCTGGAGTCCCCCTCCACCGGCGACCTTC.

To note about this clone: The junction and the germline gene differ at one end; a read error may be behind it. The V and J genes are TRBV7-7 and TRBJ2-1; 16 bases match TRBD2. The CDR3 is made up of 19 amino acids. Germline lookup yields CDR1 SSHAT and CDR2 FNYEAQ (reference sequence). As DNA, the CDR3 is TGTGCTAGCAGCCCGGGACTAGCGGGGGGGCATTCCCCAGTCAATGAGCAGTTCTTC. It yields the protein CASSPGLAGGHSPVNEQFF.

The genes are TRBV30 and TRBJ1-1; D is unclear. Trimming cost V 4 bases and J 0 bases, with 3 bases left between them. CDR3 size: 11 residues. Germline values: CDR1 GTSNPN, CDR2 SVGIG (reference sequence). DNA of the CDR3: TGTGCCTGGACGGTGAACACTGAAGCTTTCTTT. Its translation is CAWTVNTEAFF.

The chain carries TRBV6-5 and TRBJ1-1, with 7 nucleotides matching TRBD1. The CDR3 covers 13 residues. V dropped 8 bases and J dropped 1; count of bases not matched to a gene: 4. The germline CDR1 and CDR2 sequences are MNHEY and SVGAGI. The CDR3 reads CASRTGANTEAFF. The CDR3 nucleotides read TGTGCCAGCCGAACAGGGGCGAACACTGAAGCTTTCTTT.

V and J are TRBV2 and TRBJ1-2; D unclear. The V gene's germline CDR1 is SNHLY and CDR2 FYNNEI. The germline V and J ends were trimmed by 2 bases and 0 bases, with 4 bases remaining between them. This CDR3 spans 13 amino acids. In nucleotides, the CDR3 is TGTGCCAGCAGTGAACAGGCTAACTATGGCTACACCTTC. Translated, it gives CASSEQANYGYTF.

V is TRBV4-3 and J is TRBJ1-2; D perhaps matches TRBD1 (5 bases). This CDR3 contains 15 residues. Germline V gives CDR1 LGHNA, CDR2 YSLEER. Trimming stripped 1 base from V and 6 bases from J, with 15 bases between. DNA for the CDR3: TGCGCCAGCAGCCAAGTGGGGCGGGGGGAGAATGGCTACACCTTC. Amino acid sequence: CASSQVGRGENGYTF.

In DNA form, the CDR3 reads TGTGCCAGCAGCCCTGTAACAGGAGAAGAGACCCAGTACTTC. Translating it yields CASSPVTGEETQYF. The chain joins TRBV7-6 to TRBJ2-5, with D possibly being TRBD1 (5 bases). The V end was cut by 5 bases, the J end by 3 bases, with 13 bases between. Germline CDR1 is SGHVS and CDR2 is FNYEAQ. The CDR3 extends over 14 amino acids.

The chain links TRBV29-1 to TRBJ1-2; unclear D gene. The germline V gene encodes CDR1 SQVTM and CDR2 ANQGSEA. The CDR3 consists of 13 residues. V lost 5 bases, J lost 0 bases, and 10 bases lay in between. The CDR3 DNA follows: TGCAGCGTTAAGCCGGTGGCTAACTATGGCTACACCTTC. Its translation: CSVKPVANYGYTF.

The chain recombines TRBV7-6 with TRBJ2-2; D is uncertain. In germline, CDR1 is SGHVS, CDR2 FNYEAQ. Trimming removed 1 base from V and 4 bases from J, with 10 bases in between. CDR3 size: 15 residues. The CDR3 DNA reads as TGTGCCAGCAGCTTAGGACGCAGGAGCACCGGGGAGCTGTTTTTT. This codes for CASSLGRRSTGELFF.

This clone was counted a single time. The genes are TRBV5-4 and TRBJ1-2; 9 bases fit TRBD1. Germline CDR1 SGHNT, CDR2 YYREEE (reference sequence). The length of the CDR3 is 15 residues. The V gene end was trimmed by 1 base and the J gene end by 4 bases; junction bases not matched to a gene: 5. DNA of the CDR3: TGTGCCAGCAGCTTGATGGACAGGGGAAGCTATGGCTACACCTTC. Translating gives CASSLMDRGSYGYTF. Using reference TRBV5-4 and TRBJ1-2 for the parts outside the CDR3, the full variable domain is ETGVTQSPTHLIKTRGQQVTLRCSSQSGHNTVSWYQQALGQGPQFIFQYYREEENGRGNFPPRFSGLQFPNYSSELNVNALELDDSALYLCASSLMDRGSYGYTFGSGTRLTVV.

Written as DNA, the CDR3 is TGTGCCAGCAGCTTGGGTGACACGCCGCGGGAGCAGTACTTC. Protein sequence: CASSLGDTPREQYF. J is TRBJ2-7 and V is TRBV5-4; no definite D call. The germline V and J ends were trimmed by 0 bases and 7 bases, with 14 bases remaining between them. The V gene's germline CDR1 is SGHNT and CDR2 YYREEE (reference sequence). The CDR3 totals 14 residues.

V and J are TRBV4-3 and TRBJ1-1; D is possibly TRBD1 (5 bases). The CDR3 is made up of 15 amino acids. V gave up 0 bases and J gave up 1 base, with 9 bases separating them. Germline CDR1 reads LGHNA; CDR2 reads YSLEER. Written as DNA, the CDR3 is TGCGCCAGCAGCCAAGATCAGGGCAGGAACACTGAAGCTTTCTTT. Translating it yields CASSQDQGRNTEAFF.

In DNA, the CDR3 is TGTGCCAGCAGGCCCAGGGGAACCTACAATGAGCAGTTCTTC. Encoded protein: CASRPRGTYNEQFF. The chain recombines TRBV5-4 with TRBJ2-1; D perhaps matches TRBD1 (6 bases). This CDR3 region has 14 residues. Per the germline V gene, CDR1 is SGHNT and CDR2 is YYREEE (reference sequence). V lost 5 bases and J 2 bases, leaving 11 bases between the germline ends.

The chain couples TRBV5-1 to TRBJ2-1; D remains unclear. V lost 2 bases and J 12 bases, leaving 12 bases between the germline ends. Germline assignment: CDR1 SGHRS and CDR2 YFSETQ. The CDR3 length is 12 residues. The CDR3 region is CASSLIPQRQFF. The CDR3 DNA reads as TGCGCCAGCAGCTTAATCCCACAGAGGCAGTTCTTC.

The V gene is TRBV12-5, the J gene TRBJ2-5; the D is unclear. The CDR3 runs to 14 residues. The germline gives CDR1 LGHNT, CDR2 FRNRAP. Trimming pared 0 bases from V and 6 bases from J, leaving 11 bases between. The CDR3 sequence is CASGLVTGGQTQYF. CDR3 bases: TGTGCTAGTGGTTTGGTAACGGGCGGCCAGACCCAGTACTTC.

This chain uses TRBV30 with TRBJ2-3; no clear D gene. The V end was cut by 5 bases, the J end by 2 bases, with 17 bases between. The CDR3 runs 15 residues. From germline, CDR1 is GTSNPN and CDR2 SVGIG (reference sequence). CDR3 region: CAWQRGGASTDTQYF. CDR3 sequence (DNA): TGTGCCTGGCAAAGAGGTGGCGCCTCCACAGATACGCAGTATTTT. Looking up the rest from reference TRBV30 and TRBJ2-3 gives the full variable domain: SQTIHQWPATLVQPVGSPLSLECTVEGTSNPNLYWYRQAAGRGLQLLFYSVGIGQISSEVPQNLSASRPQDRQFILSSKKLLLSDSGFYLCAWQRGGASTDTQYFGPGTRLTVL.

This clone has more than one count but fewer than ten. The chain is built from TRBV6-1 and TRBJ1-6; weak D call: TRBD1 (5 bases). V lost 4 bases and J lost 7, with 8 bases in between. CDR1 MNHNS and CDR2 SASEGT come from the germline V gene. The CDR3 totals 13 residues. Here the CDR3 reads CASSGGGNSPLHF. Here the CDR3 DNA reads TGTGCCAGCAGTGGGGGGGGGAATTCACCCCTCCACTTT.

This rearrangement joins TRBV6-4 to TRBJ2-1; 8 bases are a match to TRBD2. The junction had 16 bases not matched to a gene; V was cut back by 6 bases and J by 0 bases. Germline V gene sequence: CDR1 MRHNA, CDR2 SNTAGT. This CDR3 contains 19 residues. This CDR3 reads CASSPTRDSGVFSYNEQFF. The CDR3 nucleotides read TGTGCCAGCAGCCCAACCCGCGATAGCGGGGTATTCTCCTACAATGAGCAGTTCTTC.

V is TRBV5-6 and J is TRBJ1-5; D call uncertain. V dropped 3 bases and J dropped 5 bases, with 15 bases sitting between them. The CDR3 consists of 15 residues. Germline CDR1 reads SGHDT; CDR2 reads YYEEEE. CDR3 nucleotide sequence: TGTGCCAGCAGCTCCTACGGGCGGGAGCATCAGCCCCAGCATTTT. Translation: CASSSYGREHQPQHF.

This clone has more than one count but fewer than ten. This chain uses TRBV19 with TRBJ1-1; D remains unclear. Germline V gene data show CDR1 as LNHDA and CDR2 as SQIVND (reference sequence). Trimming cost V 7 bases and J 1 base, with 4 bases left between them. CDR3 length equals 11 residues. The CDR3 sequence is CASIQNTEAFF. In DNA, the CDR3 is TGTGCCAGTATTCAGAACACTGAAGCTTTCTTT. Based on the CDR3 plus reference TRBV19 and TRBJ1-1, the full variable domain is DGGITQSPKYLFRKEGQNVTLSCEQNLNHDAMYWYRQDPGQGLRLIYYSQIVNDFQKGDIAEGYSVSREKKESFPLTVTSAQKNPTAFYLCASIQNTEAFFGQGTRLTVV.

This clone was counted only a few times. V usage is TRBV6-1 and J usage is TRBJ2-7; D is perhaps TRBD1 or TRBD2 (5 bases each). The germline V and J ends were trimmed by 2 bases and 4 bases, with 18 bases remaining between them. Germline V gene data show CDR1 as MNHNS and CDR2 as SASEGT. The CDR3 has 16 residues. In DNA form, the CDR3 reads TGTGCCAGCAGTGAAAGGACACAGGCTTTAGCGTACGAGCAGTACTTC. It is translated as CASSERTQALAYEQYF.

This chain links TRBV6-6 with TRBJ1-6, with D possibly being TRBD1 (5 bases). CDR1 is MNHNY and CDR2 is SVGAGI in the germline V gene (reference sequence). Trimming removed 8 bases from V and 12 bases from J, with 14 bases in between. The CDR3 extends over 12 amino acids. DNA of the CDR3: TGTGCCAGCGACGACAGTCTTGAACCCCTCCACTTT. Protein sequence: CASDDSLEPLHF.